This is a list of T cell receptor beta chains from one sample in a study of T cell responses to AZD1222 COVID-19 vaccine. TCRdb's table, derived via immunoSEQ multiplex PCR, lists solely in-frame clones and lacks some. This table has 100,000 to 150,000 clones, approximately 91% appearing once. Specimen: peripheral blood, collected 28 days after the second AZD1222 dose. Receptor source: an adult who received the AZD1222 COVID-19 vaccine. Both conserved end residues are part of each CDR3. D genes are given only for firm matches. Rows give clone size only sometimes, using once, few, many, or a class for an expanded clone.

J	size	length	D	V	DNA	CDR3
TRBJ2-7	NA	16	NA	TRBV3-1/TRBV3-2	TGTGCCAGCAGCCAACTCAAGGGGACGGTGACCTACGAGCAGTACTTC	CASSQLKGTVTYEQYF
TRBJ2-1	NA	15	NA	TRBV6-5	TGTGCCACCCGCCCGCTGGACTCCGATGCCAATGAGCAGTTCTTC	CATRPLDSDANEQFF
TRBJ1-2	NA	16	TRBD1	TRBV5-6	TGTGCCAGCAGCCCCCGGGGCAGGGGGGTAGACTATGGCTACACCTTC	CASSPRGRGVDYGYTF
TRBJ1-6	once	12	NA	TRBV5-1	TGCGCCAGCAGCTTGTACAATTCACCCCTCCACTTT	CASSLYNSPLHF
TRBJ2-3	NA	15	NA	TRBV7-3	TGTGCCAGCAGCCCAAGGGGGGGAGGAACAGATACGCAGTATTTT	CASSPRGGGTDTQYF
TRBJ2-4	once	13	NA	TRBV11-2	TGTGCCAGCAGCTTAGAGGCAGGAAACATTCAGTACTTC	CASSLEAGNIQYF
TRBJ2-5	NA	15	NA	TRBV10-3	TGTGCCATCAGTGAACATGGGACACCCCAAGAGACCCAGTACTTC	CAISEHGTPQETQYF
TRBJ1-5	once	19	NA	TRBV23-1	TGCGCCAGCAGTCACTCGATTCGAACAGGGCATAAGGGCAATCAGCCCCAGCATTTT	CASSHSIRTGHKGNQPQHF
TRBJ1-5	NA	14	TRBD1	TRBV3-1/TRBV3-2	TGTGCCAGCAGCCAAACAGGGGGCGATCAGCCCCAGCATTTT	CASSQTGGDQPQHF
TRBJ2-7	NA	15	NA	TRBV15	TGTGCCACCAGCAGAGGGACTCAAGGCCCCTACGAGCAGTACTTC	CATSRGTQGPYEQYF
TRBJ1-4	few	15	NA	TRBV7-9	TGTGCCAGCAGCGAAAAGCGTAGGACTAATGAAAAACTGTTTTTT	CASSEKRRTNEKLFF
TRBJ2-5	NA	12	NA	TRBV10-3	TGTGCCATCCGACGGGCCCAAGAGACCCAGTACTTC	CAIRRAQETQYF
TRBJ1-2	few	13	NA	TRBV2	TGTGCCAGTAACTCCCGTGACTTTTATGGCTACACCTTC	CASNSRDFYGYTF
TRBJ2-7	NA	12	NA	TRBV6-5	TGTGCCAGCAGGCGGGGAATGAACGAGCAGTACTTC	CASRRGMNEQYF
TRBJ2-1	NA	16	NA	TRBV11-2	TGTGCCAGCAGCCCGAACTCCCCGGGCCTCTACAATGAGCAGTTCTTC	CASSPNSPGLYNEQFF
TRBJ2-1	NA	16	TRBD2	TRBV7-9	TGTGCCAGCAGCTTACCCACTAGCGGGGGGCACAATGAGCAGTTCTTC	CASSLPTSGGHNEQFF
TRBJ1-5	NA	15	NA	TRBV11-2	TGTGCCAGCAGCCGTGGTGGGAGGGAAAATCAGCCCCAGCATTTT	CASSRGGRENQPQHF
TRBJ2-1	NA	13	TRBD2	TRBV20-1	TGCAGTGCTAGTCTGGTAGCGGGAGGGTTACAGTTCTTC	CSASLVAGGLQFF
TRBJ1-1	NA	15	NA	TRBV6-5	TGTGCCAGCAGGACTGCCCGCCCAATGAACACTGAAGCTTTCTTT	CASRTARPMNTEAFF
TRBJ2-3	NA	16	TRBD2	TRBV5-1	TGCGCCAGCAGCTTGGCTACTAGCGCAATCACAGATACGCAGTATTTT	CASSLATSAITDTQYF
TRBJ2-1	NA	12	NA	TRBV5-6	TGTGCCAGCAGCCTTTCTTACACCGAGCAGTTCTTC	CASSLSYTEQFF
TRBJ2-5	NA	14	TRBD1	TRBV5-5	TGTGCCAGCAGTTTAGGACAGGGGTCGGAGACCCAGTACTTC	CASSLGQGSETQYF
TRBJ1-1	NA	15	NA	TRBV4-1	TGCGCCAGCAGCCATGAAAGAAGAGGGTACGCTGAAGCTTTCTTT	CASSHERRGYAEAFF
TRBJ2-7	NA	16	TRBD2	TRBV5-5	TGTGCCAGCAGCTTGCGGAGGCGGGAGTCGGGGTACGAGCAGTACTTC	CASSLRRRESGYEQYF
TRBJ2-1	NA	16	TRBD2	TRBV7-8	TGTGCCAGCAGCACGGGACTAGCGGGGTACTACAATGAGCAGTTCTTC	CASSTGLAGYYNEQFF
TRBJ1-1	NA	14	TRBD1	TRBV5-1	TGCGCCAGCAGCTTCGACAGGGGGAACACTGAAGCTTTCTTT	CASSFDRGNTEAFF
TRBJ1-6	once	19	NA	TRBV3-1/TRBV3-2	TGTGCCAGCAGCCAAGGGGGATGGGGATCGAGCTCCTATAATTCACCCCTCCACTTT	CASSQGGWGSSSYNSPLHF